The rows below give T cell receptor beta chains drawn from one sample of a study of molecular identifiers for immune sequencing clone quantification. MiXCR, run by TCRdb on the PCR reads, gives a single entry per CDR3 protein. The table lists just over 95,000 distinct CDR3 sequences, more than 20% of them singletons, with around 1% in the top ten. The specimen sequenced was naive CD8+ T cells from blood, with Jurkat cell RNA spiked in. The receptors were gathered from a human donor in good health. Some libraries in this study had Jurkat cell RNA spiked in. CDR3s include the opening cysteine and the closing phenylalanine or tryptophan. A D gene is named only where the DNA matches it firmly. Size is omitted from some rows. Given values are once, few, many or a class for expanded clones.

>TRBV10-3|few|TRBD2|TRBJ2-3
CAISEIGLAGADTDTQYF
TGTGCCATCAGTGAGATAGGACTAGCGGGAGCGGACACAGATACGCAGTATTTT
>TRBV4-1|few|TRBD2|TRBJ2-1
CASSQDPLLAGDNEQFF
TGCGCCAGCAGCCAAGATCCTTTACTAGCGGGGGACAATGAGCAGTTCTTC
>TRBV9|many|TRBD2|TRBJ2-2
CASSVAPGGSDTGELFF
TGTGCCAGCAGCGTAGCCCCAGGCGGGAGCGACACCGGGGAGCTGTTTTTT
>TRBV6-6|many|TRBD2|TRBJ2-2
CASSYPAGRNTGELFF
TGTGCCAGCAGCTACCCAGCGGGAAGAAACACCGGGGAGCTGTTTTTT
>TRBV9|few|.|TRBJ2-2
CASSAQRTGELFF
TGTGCCAGCAGCGCCCAGCGGACCGGGGAGCTGTTTTTT
>TRBV7-9|.|.|TRBJ2-1
CASSLVSNERFF
TGTGCCAGCAGCTTAGTGAGCAATGAGCGGTTCTTC
>TRBV9|many|.|TRBJ2-3
CASSVEGDPGDTQYF
TGTGCCAGCAGCGTAGAGGGGGACCCTGGAGATACGCAGTATTTT
>TRBV13|many|TRBD1|TRBJ1-1
CASSETTGGEAFF
TGTGCCAGCAGCGAGACGACAGGGGGTGAAGCTTTCTTT
>TRBV24-1|.|TRBD2|TRBJ2-5
CATSEPTNGRAGETQYF
TGTGCCACCAGTGAGCCGACTAACGGGAGGGCCGGGGAGACCCAGTACTTC
>TRBV6-2/TRBV6-3|many|TRBD2|TRBJ2-3
CASSSTHTGLGSDTQYF
TGTGCCAGCAGTTCCACACATACGGGACTAGGGTCAGATACGCAGTATTTT
>TRBV6-2/TRBV6-3|many|.|TRBJ2-7
CASLGKVYEQYF
TGTGCCAGCCTGGGAAAAGTCTACGAGCAGTACTTC
>TRBV4-3|many|.|TRBJ1-2
CASSQDPLNYGYTF
TGCGCCAGCAGCCAAGATCCACTTAACTATGGCTACACCTTC
>TRBV10-2|.|.|TRBJ2-5
CASSPGYTGTSETQYF
TGCGCCAGCAGTCCGGGGTATACAGGGACATCAGAGACCCAGTACTTC
>TRBV4-3|many|TRBD1|TRBJ2-1
CASSREPGTGKGHEQFF
TGCGCCAGCAGCCGAGAACCCGGGACAGGAAAGGGGCATGAGCAGTTCTTC
>TRBV24-1|many|.|TRBJ2-3
CATSPGRGAGDTQYF
TGTGCCACCAGCCCAGGGAGAGGGGCGGGAGATACGCAGTATTTT
>TRBV6-5|many|.|TRBJ2-7
CASSYSGQGLSPEYF
TGTGCCAGCAGTTACTCGGGGCAGGGCCTAAGTCCGGAGTACTTC
>TRBV12-3/TRBV12-4|many|.|TRBJ1-2
CASSLGPDTFYGYTF
TGTGCCAGCAGTCTTGGACCCGACACCTTCTATGGCTACACCTTC
>TRBV7-2|many|.|TRBJ1-5
CASSLAPGQNQPQHF
TGTGCCAGCAGCTTAGCCCCGGGGCAAAATCAGCCCCAGCATTTT
>TRBV7-6|.|.|TRBJ2-7
CASSLAGKQKEYF
TGTGCCAGCAGCTTAGCGGGAAAACAAAAGGAGTACTTC
>TRBV20-1|many|.|TRBJ2-7
CSADPEGAPYEQYF
TGCAGTGCTGACCCTGAGGGAGCTCCCTACGAGCAGTACTTC
>TRBV12-3/TRBV12-4|many|.|TRBJ2-6
CASSFMEDLQALSGANVLTF
TGTGCCAGCAGTTTTATGGAAGACTTACAGGCCCTCTCTGGGGCCAACGTCCTGACTTTC
>TRBV11-2|many|TRBD2|TRBJ2-3
CASSLGGRAGDTQYF
TGTGCCAGCAGCTTAGGTGGGAGGGCGGGAGATACGCAGTATTTT
>TRBV28|many|.|TRBJ2-7
CASSLTLSSYEQYF
TGTGCCAGCAGTTTGACCCTGAGCTCCTACGAGCAGTACTTC
>TRBV5-8|many|TRBD1|TRBJ2-3
CASSKDPETGASDTQYF
TGTGCCAGCAGCAAAGATCCGGAGACAGGGGCCTCAGATACGCAGTATTTT
>TRBV7-2|many|.|TRBJ2-7
CASSPTRTAYYEQYF
TGTGCCAGCAGTCCCACTAGGACAGCCTACTACGAGCAGTACTTC
>TRBV9|.|TRBD2|TRBJ2-2
CASSVLGGSPTGELFF
TGTGCCAGCAGCGTACTAGGCGGGAGCCCGACCGGGGAGCTGTTTTTT
>TRBV6-5|many|.|TRBJ1-1
CASTLSGSGNMNTEAFF
TGTGCCAGCACTCTCTCAGGTTCGGGGAACATGAACACTGAAGCTTTCTTT
>TRBV18|many|.|TRBJ2-7
CASSPRDLDYYEQYF
TGTGCCAGCTCACCCAGGGACTTGGACTACTACGAGCAGTACTTC
>TRBV6-5|few|TRBD1|TRBJ1-1
CASSWDRATEAFF
TGTGCCAGCAGTTGGGACAGGGCGACTGAAGCTTTCTTT
>TRBV20-1|few|TRBD2|TRBJ2-2
CSARETSGGAYGELFF
TGCAGTGCTAGAGAGACTAGCGGGGGGGCGTATGGGGAGCTGTTTTTT
>TRBV9|many|.|TRBJ1-1
CASSVAGRSREAFF
TGTGCCAGCAGCGTAGCGGGCAGAAGCCGAGAAGCTTTCTTT
>TRBV10-2|few|.|TRBJ2-3
CASREGGSDTQYF
TGCGCCAGCAGGGAGGGAGGTTCAGATACGCAGTATTTT
>TRBV6-2/TRBV6-3|.|.|TRBJ2-3
CASRYLGAIDTQYF
TGTGCCAGCAGATACCTGGGGGCCATAGATACGCAGTATTTT
>TRBV10-3|many|.|TRBJ1-5
CAISAGSSQSYSNQPQHF
TGTGCCATCAGTGCTGGGAGTTCCCAGTCCTATAGCAATCAGCCCCAGCATTTT
>TRBV5-1|many|.|TRBJ2-5
CASRTLMEGGQETQYF
TGCGCCAGCAGGACCCTAATGGAGGGGGGCCAAGAGACCCAGTACTTC
>TRBV28|many|.|TRBJ2-3
CASSSWTSTDTQYF
TGTGCCAGCAGTTCCTGGACCAGCACAGATACGCAGTATTTT
>TRBV29-1|.|.|TRBJ2-2
CSVVRPNTGELFF
TGCAGCGTTGTGAGGCCGAACACCGGGGAGCTGTTTTTT
>TRBV7-6|many|.|TRBJ2-2
CASTPGAGELFF
TGTGCCAGCACCCCCGGGGCCGGGGAGCTGTTTTTT
>TRBV9|many|.|TRBJ1-1
CASSPTLGSGTEAFF
TGTGCCAGCAGCCCCACTCTAGGGTCGGGCACTGAAGCTTTCTTT
>TRBV4-3|many|.|TRBJ2-1
CASSRASEYNEQFF
TGCGCCAGCAGCCGCGCTAGCGAGTACAATGAGCAGTTCTTC
>TRBV19|.|TRBD1|TRBJ2-1
CASETGGWNNEQFF
TGTGCCAGCGAGACAGGGGGCTGGAACAATGAGCAGTTCTTC
>TRBV19|few|TRBD2|TRBJ2-7
CASSITGGFYEQYF
TGTGCCAGTAGTATAACGGGAGGATTCTACGAGCAGTACTTC
>TRBV13|few|TRBD1|TRBJ2-1
CASSPGTGGINEQFF
TGTGCCAGCAGCCCCGGGACAGGGGGGATCAATGAGCAGTTCTTC
>TRBV12-3/TRBV12-4|many|TRBD1|TRBJ2-5
CASREGTGQETQYF
TGTGCCAGCAGAGAAGGGACAGGGCAAGAGACCCAGTACTTC
>TRBV5-6|many|.|TRBJ1-5
CASSLYLVGSNQPQHF
TGTGCCAGCAGCTTGTATTTGGTTGGAAGCAATCAGCCCCAGCATTTT
>TRBV4-1|many|TRBD2|TRBJ2-3
CASSSSGSVLGTDTQYF
TGCGCCAGCAGTTCTAGCGGGAGTGTTCTTGGAACAGATACGCAGTATTTT
>TRBV6-2/TRBV6-3|many|TRBD2|TRBJ2-1
CASSYALGGYSGVDYNEQFF
TGTGCCAGCAGTTACGCCCTTGGGGGGTATAGCGGGGTTGACTACAATGAGCAGTTCTTC
>TRBV7-9|many|.|TRBJ2-3
CASSSIVGRKDTQYF
TGTGCCAGCAGCTCAATCGTTGGACGGAAAGATACGCAGTATTTT
>TRBV9|many|TRBD2|TRBJ2-5
CASSGTSGSQETQYF
TGTGCCAGCAGCGGGACTAGCGGGAGCCAAGAGACCCAGTACTTC
>TRBV6-2/TRBV6-3|many|.|TRBJ2-7
CASTWCEQYF
TGTGCCAGCACATGGTGCGAGCAGTACTTC
>TRBV4-3|many|.|TRBJ2-1
CASSQDRRYNEQFF
TGCGCCAGCAGCCAAGATCGACGGTACAATGAGCAGTTCTTC
>TRBV4-1|many|TRBD1|TRBJ2-3
CASSQMDRSTDTQYF
TGCGCCAGCAGCCAAATGGACAGGAGCACAGATACGCAGTATTTT
>TRBV7-9|.|.|TRBJ2-7
CAGSLGTPSYEQYF
TGTGCCGGCAGCTTAGGGACACCTTCCTACGAGCAGTACTTC